Each of the 14 T cell receptor beta chains below was sequenced from the same sample in a study of shared clonotypes between healthy human individuals. Clones were sequenced by immunoSEQ multiplex PCR, and TCRdb holds only the in-frame ones, with some missing. Of roughly 680,000 clones in the sample, roughly 72% are singletons; the top ten hold over 1.5%. Sequencing was done on a sample of memory CD4+ T cells sorted from blood. Subset indicated: CD45RA-negative fraction. The receptor source for this set is a woman aged 25 to 39 in good health.

V usage is TRBV11-3 and J usage is TRBJ2-2, with D possibly matching TRBD1 (5 bases). Germline values: CDR1 SGHNT, CDR2 YENEEA. The V end was cut by 5 bases, the J end by 7 bases, with 17 bases between. The CDR3 totals 15 residues. The CDR3 DNA reads as TGTGCCAGCAGCCCCTCCCCAGGGATCAACGGGGAGCTGTTTTTT. Translating it yields CASSPSPGINGELFF.

CDR3 region: CASRFRGLNRDASYEQYF. The CDR3 DNA reads TGTGCAAGTCGCTTTCGGGGGCTAAACCGGGACGCATCCTACGAGCAGTACTTC. The rearrangement links TRBV12-2 to TRBJ2-7. TRBV12-2 is classified as a pseudogene. This CDR3 contains 18 residues.

The V and J genes are TRBV13 and TRBJ1-1, with D possibly matching TRBD1 (6 bases). CDR3 length: 14 residues. V lost 3 bases, J lost 0 bases, and 8 bases lay in between. Germline V gene lookup returns CDR1 PRHDT and CDR2 FYEKMQ (reference sequence). The CDR3: CASSFRQVNTEAFF. As DNA, the CDR3 is TGTGCCAGCAGCTTCCGACAGGTGAACACTGAAGCTTTCTTT.

The chain carries TRBV5-6 and TRBJ1-1; D is unresolved. The CDR3 runs to 15 residues. In germline, CDR1 is SGHDT, CDR2 YYEEEE. Deletions cut 5 bases from V and 0 bases from J, with 14 bases between. CDR3 nucleotide sequence: TGTGCCAGCAGTCCCCGCCCGCTAATGAACACTGAAGCTTTCTTT. Translating it yields CASSPRPLMNTEAFF.

This clone was observed a handful of times. The V and J genes are TRBV15 and TRBJ1-1; the D is unclear. The CDR3 is 14 residues long. CDR1 and CDR2 from the germline V gene are LNHNV and YYDKDF (reference sequence). The V and J ends lost 0 bases and 2 bases respectively, with 7 bases between them. The CDR3 DNA reads TGTGCCACCAGCAGAGATTGGGGTAACACTGAAGCTTTCTTT. Translation gives CATSRDWGNTEAFF.

The rearrangement joins TRBV2 to TRBJ2-3, with 9 bases lining up with TRBD2. J lost 3 bases, V lost 7 bases, and 11 bases had no gene match. Looked up from germline, CDR1 is SNHLY and CDR2 is FYNNEI. The CDR3 spans 16 residues. The CDR3 region is CASTLGTSSMTDTQYF. The DNA for the CDR3 is TGTGCCAGCACCCTGGGGACTAGCTCCATGACAGATACGCAGTATTTT.

V gene TRBV6-1 combines with J gene TRBJ2-4; a possible D gene is TRBD2 (6 bases). V was pared by 1 base and J by 3 bases, with 13 bases between. The germline V gene encodes CDR1 MNHNS and CDR2 SASEGT. The CDR3 is 16 amino acids. This CDR3 reads CASSEVKGEVKNIQYF. Written as DNA, the CDR3 is TGTGCCAGCAGTGAAGTTAAAGGGGAGGTCAAAAACATTCAGTACTTC.

The chain joins TRBV19 to TRBJ2-1; 9 bases fit TRBD2. The CDR3 contains 15 residues. V lost 6 bases and J lost 0; bases outside the gene matches: 3. CDR1 is LNHDA, CDR2 SQIVND, per germline (reference sequence). The CDR3, as DNA: TGTGCCAGTAGCGTTAGCGGGAGCTCCTACAATGAGCAGTTCTTC. It translates to CASSVSGSSYNEQFF.

This clone appeared once. The rearrangement joins TRBV28 to TRBJ2-7, with TRBD2 identical over 8 bases. The CDR3 loop spans 15 amino acids. Losses at the gene ends were 6 bases for V and 0 bases for J; bases not matched to a gene: 7. In germline, CDR1 is MDHEN, CDR2 SYDVKM. The CDR3, as DNA: TGTGCCAGCAGCGTAAGCGGGAGACTCTCCTACGAGCAGTACTTC. This encodes CASSVSGRLSYEQYF.

Only one count was recorded for this clone. The CDR3 sequence is CSVIPGLRSSYEQYF. In nucleotides, the CDR3 is TGCAGCGTGATACCGGGACTAAGGAGCTCCTACGAGCAGTACTTC. The rearrangement uses TRBV29-1 and TRBJ2-7; 7 bases align to TRBD2. CDR1 and CDR2 (germline): SQVTM, ANQGSEA. There are 15 residues in the CDR3. The V and J ends lost 6 bases and 0 bases, in that order; junction bases with no gene match: 11.

This clone has more than one count but fewer than ten. The chain uses TRBV6-5 and TRBJ1-2; TRBD1 matches 7 bases. The germline V gene has CDR1 MNHEY and CDR2 SVGAGI. The CDR3 sequence is 11 residues long. The V gene end was trimmed by 6 bases and the J gene end by 8 bases; junction bases not matched to a gene: 3. This CDR3 is CASRWDSGYTF. Written as DNA, the CDR3 is TGTGCCAGCAGGTGGGACAGCGGCTACACCTTC.

This clone is a singleton in its sample. J is TRBJ2-7 and V is TRBV11-2; no definite D call. Trimming pared 1 base from V and 6 bases from J, leaving 16 bases between. The CDR3 length is 15 residues. CDR1 is SGHAT and CDR2 is FQNNGV in the germline V gene. The CDR3 here is CASSLVVLAVSEQYF. CDR3 nucleotide sequence: TGTGCCAGCAGCTTAGTGGTATTAGCCGTCTCCGAGCAGTACTTC. The whole variable domain, remainder taken from reference TRBV11-2 and TRBJ2-7, is EAGVAQSPRYKIIEKRQSVAFWCNPISGHATLYWYQQILGQGPKLLIQFQNNGVVDDSQLPKDRFSAERLKGVDSTLKIQPAKLEDSAVYLCASSLVVLAVSEQYFGPGTRLTVT.

The rearrangement joins TRBV28 to TRBJ2-5; 8 bases map to TRBD2. The CDR3 contains 13 residues. Trimming removed 5 bases from V and 3 bases from J; junction bases left unmatched: 2. Germline V lookup: CDR1 MDHEN, CDR2 SYDVKM. CDR3 in DNA: TGTGCCAGCAGTGGACTAGCCGAAGAGACCCAGTACTTC. It specifies CASSGLAEETQYF.

This sequence joins TRBV5-5 and TRBJ2-7, with a possible D match to TRBD2 (6 bases). V shed 4 bases and J shed 4 bases, with 18 bases lying between them. Germline lookup yields CDR1 SGHKS and CDR2 YYEKEE (reference sequence). The CDR3 sequence is 15 residues long. The CDR3 region is CASSPSGEWVYEQYF. CDR3 bases: TGTGCCAGCAGCCCGTCGGGGGAGTGGGTTTACGAGCAGTACTTC.